This T cell receptor beta chain appears in the sequencing data of a study of vaccination and CD4 T cells after COVID-19. On the study more broadly: Cells received overlapping spike peptides from SARS-CoV-2, HCoV-NL63, HCoV-OC43 and HCoV-229E as stimulation.

CDR1 LNHNV and CDR2 YYDKDF come from the germline V gene (reference sequence). The CDR3 length is 15 residues. Trimming stripped 0 bases from V and 6 bases from J, with 11 bases between. Regarding this clonotype: Its antigen is unidentified.

Treatment of the sample: 10-day PBMC culture with coronavirus spike peptide pools or control peptides (ViraFEST assay). The Oncomine TCR Beta short-read assay was applied to DNA of cultured CD4+ T cells. Genomic DNA was isolated from cultured CD4+ T cells. TCRdb ran MiXCR on the PCR reads and lists one entry per CDR3 protein. This table has 8,500 to 9,000 distinct CDR3 sequences, roughly 50% appearing once. This clonotype originated in a human donor who had recovered from COVID-19. The chain uses TRBV15 and TRBJ1-4; D unclear. The specimen sequenced was CD4+ T cells from blood, cultured in vitro. The CDR3 DNA is TGTGCCACCAGCAGAGATTTAAGTGGCGATGAAAAACTGTTTTTT. This codes for CATSRDLSGDEKLFF.